The rows below give T cell receptor beta chains drawn from one sample of a study of cytomegalovirus exposure and HLA in healthy donors. The table came from immunoSEQ multiplex PCR; TCRdb's copy has only in-frame clones and leaves some out. Among 200,000 to 250,000 clones, over 70% were seen once, and the ten largest hold approximately 8.4%. The sequencing input was PBMCs. These receptors originate from a woman in her fifties or sixties in good health and CMV-seropositive. CDR3s include the opening cysteine and the closing phenylalanine or tryptophan. The D gene is left open where the match is weak. Clone sizes are given selectively: once, few, many, or a class where the clone is expanded.

CDR3	DNA	J	size	D	V
CASRGGRRDYNEQFF	TGTGCCAGCAGGGGGGGTAGGAGGGACTACAATGAGCAGTTCTTC	TRBJ2-1	few	.	TRBV2
CAWRLDVLGELFF	TGTGCCTGGAGACTAGACGTCCTCGGGGAGCTGTTTTTT	TRBJ2-2	.	.	TRBV30
CASRPGLDNNEQFF	TGTGCCAGCAGACCGGGACTGGATAACAATGAGCAGTTCTTC	TRBJ2-1	.	.	TRBV6-1
CASSVGLASYNEQFF	TGTGCCAGCAGTGTAGGGCTAGCATCCTACAATGAGCAGTTCTTC	TRBJ2-1	.	.	TRBV2
CASKAQVYDTEAFF	TGCGCCAGCAAGGCTCAGGTTTATGACACTGAAGCTTTCTTT	TRBJ1-1	.	.	TRBV5-1
CASSSGLAGRWEQYF	TGTGCCAGCAGTTCAGGGCTAGCGGGAAGGTGGGAGCAGTACTTC	TRBJ2-7	.	TRBD2	TRBV27
CASGLVQGLIVEQYF	TGTGCTAGTGGTTTGGTACAGGGATTAATAGTGGAGCAGTACTTC	TRBJ2-7	.	.	TRBV12-5
CASSRTLNTEAFF	TGTGCCAGCAGCCGTACACTGAACACTGAAGCTTTCTTT	TRBJ1-1	.	.	TRBV7-9
CSVKRAYGYTF	TGCAGCGTTAAGCGGGCCTATGGCTACACCTTC	TRBJ1-2	.	.	TRBV29-1
CASSLMRGGVKEKLFF	TGTGCCAGCAGCTTAATGCGGGGGGGCGTTAAGGAAAAACTGTTTTTT	TRBJ1-4	few	.	TRBV7-9
CASSPADGSQPQHF	TGTGCCAGCTCACCTGCAGACGGGAGTCAGCCCCAGCATTTT	TRBJ1-5	.	.	TRBV18
CASSDQGNTDTQYF	TGCGCCAGCAGTGATCAGGGGAACACAGATACGCAGTATTTT	TRBJ2-3	.	.	TRBV10-1
CATRGTTDHGYTF	TGTGCCACCCGAGGGACTACAGACCATGGCTACACCTTC	TRBJ1-2	.	.	TRBV10-3
CVRKGANAYEQYF	TGTGTCAGAAAGGGGGCGAACGCCTACGAGCAGTACTTC	TRBJ2-7	.	.	TRBV7-5
CASSQVGPFTDTQYF	TGCGCCAGCAGCCAAGTGGGGCCTTTCACAGATACGCAGTATTTT	TRBJ2-3	.	.	TRBV4-1
CASSVGYSQETQYF	TGTGCCAGCAGCGTAGGTTACAGTCAAGAGACCCAGTACTTC	TRBJ2-5	.	.	TRBV9
CASSIGRDRVDTEAFF	TGTGCCAGCAGTATCGGCCGGGACAGGGTAGATACTGAAGCTTTCTTT	TRBJ1-1	.	TRBD1	TRBV27
CASSQVQGAEKLFF	TGCGCCAGCAGCCAAGTACAGGGGGCTGAAAAACTGTTTTTT	TRBJ1-4	few	TRBD1	TRBV4-1
CSARDLETQYF	TGCAGTGCTAGAGATCTCGAGACCCAGTACTTC	TRBJ2-5	once	.	TRBV20-1
CATERRSSYNEQFF	TGTGCCACCGAAAGGAGGAGCTCCTACAATGAGCAGTTCTTC	TRBJ2-1	.	.	TRBV18
CASSYSGVATEAFF	TGTGCCAGCAGTTACTCAGGGGTGGCCACTGAAGCTTTCTTT	TRBJ1-1	.	.	TRBV6-5
CAWTKPDRGEEKLFF	TGTGCCTGGACTAAACCGGACAGGGGTGAGGAAAAACTGTTTTTT	TRBJ1-4	.	TRBD1	TRBV30
CSVELQGPQYF	TGCAGCGTTGAGTTGCAGGGTCCTCAGTATTTT	TRBJ2-3	.	.	TRBV29-1
CASSYGRPSQETQYF	TGTGCCAGCAGTTACGGGAGGCCTTCCCAAGAGACCCAGTACTTC	TRBJ2-5	.	.	TRBV6-5
CASSLSGEETQYF	TGTGCCAGCAGTTTATCGGGCGAAGAGACCCAGTACTTC	TRBJ2-5	few	.	TRBV27
CAWREGTGKETQYF	TGTGCCTGGAGAGAAGGGACAGGGAAAGAGACCCAGTACTTC	TRBJ2-5	few	TRBD1	TRBV30
CASSVDGQGWETQYF	TGTGCCAGCAGCGTAGACGGACAGGGGTGGGAGACCCAGTACTTC	TRBJ2-5	.	TRBD1	TRBV9
CASSVVGTANEQFF	TGTGCCAGCAGCGTAGTCGGGACAGCCAATGAGCAGTTCTTC	TRBJ2-1	.	TRBD1	TRBV9
CATKGTGGFEAFF	TGTGCCACCAAGGGGACAGGGGGCTTTGAAGCTTTCTTT	TRBJ1-1	.	TRBD1	TRBV25-1
CASTRTVSNQPQHF	TGCGCCAGCACCCGGACAGTTAGCAATCAGCCCCAGCATTTT	TRBJ1-5	few	.	TRBV10-1
CASSRRDSRTDTQYF	TGCGCCAGCAGCCGCCGGGACAGCCGCACAGATACGCAGTATTTT	TRBJ2-3	once	TRBD1	TRBV4-1
CASSRQRANYGYTF	TGTGCCAGCAGTCGACAGCGAGCTAACTATGGCTACACCTTC	TRBJ1-2	.	.	TRBV2
CASRDRSNTEAFF	TGTGCCAGTAGGGACAGGAGTAACACTGAAGCTTTCTTT	TRBJ1-1	.	TRBD1	TRBV19
CASSPTWGVSGTEQFF	TGTGCCAGCAGCCCCACTTGGGGCGTAAGCGGGACCGAGCAGTTCTTC	TRBJ2-1	.	TRBD2	TRBV11-2
CASSGILAGVLTGELFF	TGTGCCAGCAGTGGAATACTAGCGGGAGTTCTAACCGGGGAGCTGTTTTTT	TRBJ2-2	.	TRBD2	TRBV25-1
CASSLRQGVYEQYF	TGCGCCAGCAGCTTGCGACAGGGAGTCTACGAGCAGTACTTC	TRBJ2-7	.	TRBD1	TRBV5-1
CATGAQSYEQYF	TGTGCCACTGGGGCCCAATCCTACGAGCAGTACTTC	TRBJ2-7	.	.	TRBV10-3
CASSKYAGVADTQYF	TGTGCCAGCAGCAAATACGCGGGGGTAGCAGATACGCAGTATTTT	TRBJ2-3	.	TRBD2	TRBV14
CASNGGVSYEQYF	TGTGCCAGCAACGGCGGGGTATCCTACGAGCAGTACTTC	TRBJ2-7	.	.	TRBV2
CASSPSQGQGQGKETQYF	TGTGCCAGCAGCCCGAGTCAAGGACAGGGACAGGGGAAAGAGACCCAGTACTTC	TRBJ2-5	.	TRBD1	TRBV9
CASSSDIKTQYF	TGCGCCAGCAGCTCCGACATAAAGACCCAGTACTTC	TRBJ2-5	.	.	TRBV5-1
CASAEQGTHTGELFF	TGCGCCAGCGCCGAACAGGGTACGCACACCGGGGAGCTGTTTTTT	TRBJ2-2	.	.	TRBV5-1
CASTQYANTGELFF	TGTGCCAGTACACAATACGCGAACACCGGGGAGCTGTTTTTT	TRBJ2-2	few	.	TRBV19
CASSYSTGGGNQPQHF	TGTGCCAGCAGTTACTCCACCGGAGGCGGGAATCAGCCCCAGCATTTT	TRBJ1-5	.	.	TRBV6-6
CASTWYEQYF	TGTGCCAGTACCTGGTACGAGCAGTACTTC	TRBJ2-7	.	.	TRBV19
CASSLGQGEGGYTF	TGCGCCAGCAGCTTGGGACAGGGAGAAGGTGGCTACACCTTC	TRBJ1-2	.	TRBD1	TRBV5-1
CASSLSGLAGYQETQYF	TGCGCCAGCAGCTTATCGGGTCTAGCGGGGTACCAAGAGACCCAGTACTTC	TRBJ2-5	.	TRBD2	TRBV5-1
CASMVAQETQYF	TGTGCCAGCATGGTGGCCCAAGAGACCCAGTACTTC	TRBJ2-5	few	.	TRBV6-6
CASPPPSTDTQYF	TGTGCCAGCCCACCTCCAAGCACAGATACGCAGTATTTT	TRBJ2-3	.	.	TRBV18
CASSSSTSYEQYF	TGCGCCAGCAGCTCCTCTACTTCCTACGAGCAGTACTTC	TRBJ2-7	.	.	TRBV5-1
CASRAGGTDTQYF	TGTGCCAGCAGGGCGGGGGGCACAGATACGCAGTATTTT	TRBJ2-3	.	TRBD2	TRBV2
CATRGSRGYEQFF	TGTGCCACCCGGGGGAGTAGGGGCTATGAGCAGTTCTTC	TRBJ2-1	.	.	TRBV15
CASSARREGSGGGNEQFF	TGCGCCAGCAGCGCAAGAAGGGAGGGTAGCGGGGGGGGCAATGAGCAGTTCTTC	TRBJ2-1	.	TRBD2	TRBV4-1
CASSPGTYNEQFF	TGTGCCAGCAGTCCCGGGACTTACAATGAGCAGTTCTTC	TRBJ2-1	.	.	TRBV6-5
CASSLSRGLAATDTQYF	TGTGCCAGCAGTTTATCGAGGGGACTAGCGGCCACAGATACGCAGTATTTT	TRBJ2-3	.	TRBD2	TRBV27
CASSPTSLSGISTDTQYF	TGTGCCAGCTCACCAACCTCCCTTAGCGGGATTAGCACAGATACGCAGTATTTT	TRBJ2-3	.	TRBD2	TRBV18